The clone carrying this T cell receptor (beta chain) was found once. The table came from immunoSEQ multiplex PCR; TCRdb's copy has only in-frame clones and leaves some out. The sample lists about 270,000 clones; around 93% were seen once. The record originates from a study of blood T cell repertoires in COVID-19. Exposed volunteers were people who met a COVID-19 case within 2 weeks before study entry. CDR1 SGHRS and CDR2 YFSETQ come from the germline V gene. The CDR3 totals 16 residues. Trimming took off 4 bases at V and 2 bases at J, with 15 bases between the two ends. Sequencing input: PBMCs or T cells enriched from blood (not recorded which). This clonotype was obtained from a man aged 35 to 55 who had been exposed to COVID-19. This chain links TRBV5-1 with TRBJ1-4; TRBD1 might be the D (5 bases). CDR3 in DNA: TGCGCCAGCAGCGTCCAGGGCCTCGGTACTAATGAAAAACTGTTTTTT. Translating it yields CASSVQGLGTNEKLFF.